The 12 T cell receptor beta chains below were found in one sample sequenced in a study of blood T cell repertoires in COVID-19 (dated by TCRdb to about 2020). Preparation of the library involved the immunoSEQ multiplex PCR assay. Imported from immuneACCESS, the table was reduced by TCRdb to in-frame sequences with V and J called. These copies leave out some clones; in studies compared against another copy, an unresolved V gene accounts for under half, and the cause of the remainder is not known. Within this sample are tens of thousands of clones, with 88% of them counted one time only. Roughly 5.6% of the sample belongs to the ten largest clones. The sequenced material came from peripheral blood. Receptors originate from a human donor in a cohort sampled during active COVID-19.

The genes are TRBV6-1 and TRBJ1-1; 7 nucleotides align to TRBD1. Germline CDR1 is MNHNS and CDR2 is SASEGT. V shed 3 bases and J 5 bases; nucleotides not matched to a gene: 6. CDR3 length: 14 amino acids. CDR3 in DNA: TGTGCCAGCAGTGATAGGGGGCCTTCAACTGAAGCTTTCTTT. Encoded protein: CASSDRGPSTEAFF.

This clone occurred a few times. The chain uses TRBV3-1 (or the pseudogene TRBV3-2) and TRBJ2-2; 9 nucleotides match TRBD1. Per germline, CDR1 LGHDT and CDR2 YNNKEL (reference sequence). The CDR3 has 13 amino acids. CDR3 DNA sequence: TGTGCTTCCCGACAGGGGGGTTCCGGGGAGCTGTTTTTT. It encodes CASRQGGSGELFF.

The CDR3 DNA sequence: TGTGCCACCAGTGATCGGACTAGCGGGACTTACAATGAGCAGTTCTTC. As protein: CATSDRTSGTYNEQFF. The V and J genes are TRBV24-1 and TRBJ2-1, with 12 bases identical to TRBD2. Germline V gene lookup returns CDR1 KGHDR and CDR2 SFDVKD. V lost 3 bases to trimming and J lost 4 bases; unmatched junction nucleotides: 3. The length of the CDR3 is 16 residues.

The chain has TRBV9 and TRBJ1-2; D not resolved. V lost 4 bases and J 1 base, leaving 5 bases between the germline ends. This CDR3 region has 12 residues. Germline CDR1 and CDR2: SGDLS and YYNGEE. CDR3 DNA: TGTGCCAGCAGCCCTAGTAACTATGGCTACACCTTC. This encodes CASSPSNYGYTF.

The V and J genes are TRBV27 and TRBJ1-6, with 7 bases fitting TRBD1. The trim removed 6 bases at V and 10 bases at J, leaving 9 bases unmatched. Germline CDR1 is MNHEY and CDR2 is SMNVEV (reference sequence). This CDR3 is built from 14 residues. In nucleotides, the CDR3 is TGTGCCAGCAGCCTGAGACAGGGAGAATCACCCCTCCACTTT. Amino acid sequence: CASSLRQGESPLHF.

CDR3 loop: CASRSAGEKLFF. CDR3 nucleotide sequence: TGTGCCAGCAGATCCGCGGGGGAAAAACTGTTTTTT. The chain recombines TRBV12-3 or TRBV12-4 with TRBJ1-4; no clear D. The CDR3 has 12 amino acids. Deletions cut 6 bases from V and 8 bases from J, with 10 bases between.

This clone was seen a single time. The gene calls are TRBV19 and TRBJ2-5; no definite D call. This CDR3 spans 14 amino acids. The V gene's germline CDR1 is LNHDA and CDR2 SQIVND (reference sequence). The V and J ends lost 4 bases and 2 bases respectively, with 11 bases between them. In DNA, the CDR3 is TGTGCCAGTAGTACCCCGGGTGCGCAAGAGACCCAGTACTTC. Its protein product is CASSTPGAQETQYF.

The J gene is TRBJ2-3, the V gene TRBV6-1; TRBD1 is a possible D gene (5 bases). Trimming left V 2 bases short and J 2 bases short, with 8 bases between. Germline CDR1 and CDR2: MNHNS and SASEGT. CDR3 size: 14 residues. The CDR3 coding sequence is TGTGCCAGCAGTGAATTAGGGGTCACAGATACGCAGTATTTT. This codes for CASSELGVTDTQYF.

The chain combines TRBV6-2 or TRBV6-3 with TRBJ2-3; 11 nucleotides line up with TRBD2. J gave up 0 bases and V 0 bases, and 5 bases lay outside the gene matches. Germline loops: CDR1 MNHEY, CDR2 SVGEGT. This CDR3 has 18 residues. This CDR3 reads CASSYSLGTSGSTDTQYF. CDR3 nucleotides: TGTGCCAGCAGTTACTCTCTCGGGACTAGCGGAAGCACAGATACGCAGTATTTT.

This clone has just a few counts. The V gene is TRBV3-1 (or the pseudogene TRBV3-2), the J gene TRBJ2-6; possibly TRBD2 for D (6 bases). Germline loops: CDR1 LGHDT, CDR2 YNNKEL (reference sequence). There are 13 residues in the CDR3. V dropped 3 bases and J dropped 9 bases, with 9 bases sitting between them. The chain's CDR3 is CASSHGGYNVLTF. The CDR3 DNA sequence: TGTGCCAGCAGCCATGGGGGGTACAACGTCCTGACTTTC.

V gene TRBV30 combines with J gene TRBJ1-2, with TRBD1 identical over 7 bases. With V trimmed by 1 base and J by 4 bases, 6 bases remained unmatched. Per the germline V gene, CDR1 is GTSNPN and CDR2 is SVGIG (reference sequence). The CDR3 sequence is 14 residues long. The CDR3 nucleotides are TGTGCCTGGAGTGCCCGGACAGGCATCTATGGCTACACCTTC. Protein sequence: CAWSARTGIYGYTF.

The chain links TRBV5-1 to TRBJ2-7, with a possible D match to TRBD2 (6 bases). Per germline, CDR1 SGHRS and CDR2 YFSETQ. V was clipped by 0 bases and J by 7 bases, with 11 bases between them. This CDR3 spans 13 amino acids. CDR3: CASSLGAGGEQYF. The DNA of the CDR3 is TGCGCCAGCAGCTTGGGTGCTGGAGGGGAGCAGTACTTC.